This T cell receptor (beta chain) was identified during a study of shared clonotypes between healthy human individuals (dated by TCRdb to about 2020). Some background on the complete study: The cohort included three men and a couple of women between 18 and 49 years of age. For each donor, CD4 naive and CD4 memory were each given three plates, CD8 naive was given two plates, and CD8 memory was given one plate. Blood TCR repertoires of roughly five healthy adults were deeply sequenced to estimate repertoire size and the extent of clonotype sharing between individuals. Different laboratories and diverse techniques were used to prepare libraries and sequence TCR repertoires, to increase sequencing depth and limit assay-specific biases. Leukapheresis yielded between about 0.94 and 9.5 billion PBMCs per donor.

Healthy HIV-negative adults with no recently reported acute infections or vaccinations were included as donors. Every donor was a Caucasian adult living in Nashville, Tennessee, USA. Magnetic negative selection was used to enrich CD4+ T cells, after which naive cells were positively selected on CD45RA and the negative fraction became the memory subset. Blood was collected by leukapheresis, and PBMCs were isolated by Ficoll-Histopaque density gradient centrifugation and then cryopreserved in liquid nitrogen vapor phase. Purity and quantity of every magnetically sorted T cell population were checked by analytical flow cytometry. Genomic DNA was isolated from each sorted fraction and quantified by UV absorbance on a Nanodrop 2000c. Findings and caveats that apply to the study as a whole: Based on pairwise subsampling, the degree of clonotype sharing among donors was expected to be affected by sequencing depth. Larger estimated clonotype richness was generally found for naive subsets than for memory subsets. Rarefaction of sorted-subset datasets indicated incomplete sequencing despite the large sequencing depth. Sampling was restricted to blood, and TCR repertoires in tissues likely differ from the TCR repertoires found in blood. Clonotypes shared by all four sorted-subset donors showed higher generation probabilities than non-shared clonotypes. Sharing across four donors was observed for about 5% of naive CD4, less than 4% of naive CD8, 2% to 2.5% of memory CD4, and approximately 0.41% of memory CD8 clonotypes. Because the study included only a small number of donors, the genetic and exposure-history diversity represented was limited.

From cysteine to phenylalanine, the CDR3 is 14 amino acids long. Left in the record is the CDR3 DNA by itself, 42 bases read in frame from the first base. Sequences SEHNR (CDR1) and FQNEAQ (CDR2) are obtained from the germline V gene (reference sequence). Here V drops 6 bases and J drops 1 base, and the junction holds 4 bases not matched to any gene. Concerning this clone itself: There is no known antigen for this receptor. Base qualities are missing; no much larger clone stands one base away. Other DNA sequences in the same sample also yield this CDR3.

Using the deep immunoSEQ assay, multiplex PCR amplified TCR CDR3 regions from genomic DNA. Genomic DNA extracted from each cell subset was distributed evenly over all wells of several immunoSEQ 96-well plates, and each plate served as one replicate. Each replicate PCR for sorted subsets received about 220 ng genomic DNA, equal to around 32,000 T cell genomes. The purified libraries were quantified using a Qubit 3.0 fluorometer, sized with a Bioanalyzer 2100, and then quantified again using the KAPA Library Quantification kit. A separate single-read 150-cycle Illumina NextSeq 550 flow cell was used to sequence each immunoSEQ 96-well plate. Under the source paper's analysis protocol: Because the immunoSEQ output held only junctional sequences and lacked quality scores, the filtering could not match the filtering applied to full-length reads. To assign V/J genes and CDR3, sequences were annotated using PyIR, a Python wrapper for IgBLAST v1.9, with IMGT germline references. Reads with weak V/J assignments (E-value above 1e-6), missing CDR3, stop codons, out-of-frame junctions, or ambiguous translated residues were removed. A V3J clonotype was defined by an identical inferred V gene, J gene, and CDR3 amino acid sequence. To compute the percentage overlap between repertoires, the number of shared unique clonotypes was divided by the size of the smaller repertoire. Three approaches were used to assess repertoire richness: RTK rarefaction, the Chao1 estimator, and Recon v2.1 estimates of unobserved clonotypes. OLGA was used to compute generation probabilities for all TCRbeta clonotypes that the gDNA method yielded from several donors. TCRdb holds this immuneACCESS table with in-frame rearrangements only. Some clones are missing; in checked studies, unresolved V genes explain under half, and the rest has no known cause. D and trimming come from the DNA, and the V and J calls and clone size come from that table. The sample has 2 million to 2.5 million clones on record, about 92% of them singletons. Clones ranked in the top ten supply 0.35% to 0.45% of the sample.

The clonotype comes from a man aged 18 to 29 in good health. Some clones in this sample may be carry-over from other donors' samples. This sequence uses TRBV7-9 and TRBJ2-3; 7 junctional bases match TRBD2. Specimen: naive CD4+ T cells from PBMCs. Reading the label with the study, this specimen's cell subset or site is: CD45RA+ positively selected. The sequenced DNA: TGTGCCAGCAGTTATGGGGGGGGCACAGATACGCAGTATTTT. It encodes CASSYGGGTDTQYF. When the CDR3 is completed using the reference TRBV7-9 and TRBJ2-3 genes on either side, the full variable domain is DTGVSQNPRHKITKRGQNVTFRCDPISEHNRLYWYRQTLGQGPEFLTYFQNEAQLEKSRLLSDRFSAERPKGSFSTLEIQRTEQGDSAMYLCASSYGGGTDTQYFGPGTRLTVL.